These 30 T cell receptor beta chains were all obtained from the same sample, sequenced in a study of shared clonotypes between healthy human individuals. Naive-designated CD8 cells lacked CD45RO, were positively enriched for CCR7, and omitted terminally differentiated effector memory CD45RA+ cells. Using immunoSEQ multiplex PCR, the repertoire was profiled, and TCRdb retains in-frame clones only, with some absent. The sample consists of about 2 million clones, around 96% of them appearing once. The source material was naive CD8+ T cells sorted from blood. The receptors derive from a man between 18 and 29 years old in good health.

The rearrangement joins TRBV7-9 to TRBJ1-2; 7 bases are a match to TRBD1. V was pared by 0 bases and J by 2 bases, with 3 bases of the junction left unmatched. The CDR3 consists of 15 residues. The germline CDR1 and CDR2 sequences are SEHNR and FQNEAQ (reference sequence). CDR3 coding DNA: TGTGCCAGCAGCTTAGCATCGACAGGGAACTATGGCTACACCTTC. Its translation: CASSLASTGNYGYTF.

The chain carries TRBV5-6 and TRBJ2-7; 7 bases align to TRBD2. Germline-derived CDR1 and CDR2 are SGHDT and YYEEEE. Trimming removed 1 base from V and 5 bases from J; junction bases left unmatched: 3. This CDR3 region has 13 residues. This CDR3 reads CASSLTSAHEQYF. In DNA, the CDR3 is TGTGCCAGCAGCTTGACTAGCGCCCACGAGCAGTACTTC. The complete variable domain, with remaining parts taken from reference TRBV5-6 and TRBJ2-7, reads DAGVTQSPTHLIKTRGQQVTLRCSPKSGHDTVSWYQQALGQGPQFIFQYYEEEERQRGNFPDRFSGHQFPNYSSELNVNALLLGDSALYLCASSLTSAHEQYFGPGTRLTVT.

This chain joins TRBV9 and TRBJ2-7, with 13 bases that match TRBD2. J was trimmed by 7 bases and V by 3 bases; bases with no gene match: 16. Per germline, CDR1 SGDLS and CDR2 YYNGEE. The length of the CDR3 is 18 residues. The CDR3 here is CASSDSSGTSGATVEQYF. DNA for the CDR3: TGTGCCAGCAGCGACTCGTCCGGGACTAGCGGGGCCACAGTGGAGCAGTACTTC.

The J gene is TRBJ2-2, the V gene TRBV4-3; TRBD2 agrees at 8 bases. The trim removed 3 bases at V and 0 bases at J, leaving 18 bases unmatched. This CDR3 contains 21 residues. Looked up from germline, CDR1 is LGHNA and CDR2 is YSLEER. The CDR3 protein is CASSQDPGLEGVGANTGELFF. The CDR3 DNA reads as TGCGCCAGCAGCCAGGATCCGGGACTAGAAGGGGTGGGTGCGAACACCGGGGAGCTGTTTTTT.

The V and J genes are TRBV19 and TRBJ1-2, with a possible D match to TRBD1 (5 bases). The CDR3 has 15 amino acids. Trimming removed 5 bases at V and 8 bases at J, with 21 bases between. Looked up from germline, CDR1 is LNHDA and CDR2 is SQIVND (reference sequence). CDR3 loop: CASSPVLGTGVGYTF. CDR3 DNA sequence: TGTGCCAGTAGTCCTGTCCTCGGGACCGGAGTCGGCTACACCTTC.

This clone was seen a handful of times. V usage is TRBV4-2 and J usage is TRBJ1-3; TRBD1 is a possible D gene (6 bases). This CDR3 is built from 16 residues. V gave up 0 bases and J gave up 1 base, with 10 bases separating them. Looked up from germline, CDR1 is LGHNA and CDR2 is YNFKEQ. The CDR3 reads CASSQEGGTSGNTIYF. CDR3 nucleotides: TGTGCCAGCAGCCAAGAAGGGGGAACTTCTGGAAACACCATATATTTT.

V usage is TRBV6-5 and J usage is TRBJ1-2; 11 bases line up with TRBD1. Germline loops: CDR1 MNHEY, CDR2 SVGAGI. Trimming at V came to 4 bases and at J to 4 bases, leaving 8 bases not matched to a gene. The CDR3 loop spans 16 amino acids. CDR3 sequence (DNA): TGTGCCAGCAGTTTCGGGACAGGGGGTCAGGGCTATGGCTACACCTTC. Amino acids: CASSFGTGGQGYGYTF.

Here the CDR3 DNA reads TGTGCCAGCAGCGTGACAGGGGGATCAAGTGAGCAGTACTTC. Translation gives CASSVTGGSSEQYF. This sequence joins TRBV9 and TRBJ2-7, with 9 bases identical to TRBD1. The CDR3 is made up of 14 amino acids. The V and J ends lost 2 bases and 7 bases, in that order; junction bases with no gene match: 7. Germline-derived CDR1 and CDR2 are SGDLS and YYNGEE.

The CDR3 DNA follows: TGTGCCTGTGTGGCAGGGGGCGACGAGCAGTACTTC. Translating gives CACVAGGDEQYF. The chain couples TRBV2 to TRBJ2-7; 8 nucleotides align to TRBD1. The CDR3 covers 12 residues. V lost 11 bases and J lost 5; bases outside the gene matches: 8. Germline V gene data show CDR1 as SNHLY and CDR2 as FYNNEI.

V usage is TRBV4-1 and J usage is TRBJ2-5; 9 nucleotides agree with TRBD2. The J call is in doubt because the DNA end fits TRBJ2-7 better. The CDR3 spans 17 residues. Germline V gene data show CDR1 as MGHRA and CDR2 as YSYEKL. The CDR3 here is CASSQVSAREGLYEQYF. As DNA, the CDR3 is TGCGCCAGCAGCCAAGTATCCGCGCGGGAGGGCCTCTACGAGCAGTACTTC.

The chain couples TRBV30 to TRBJ2-5; tentative D call: TRBD2 (5 bases). CDR1 and CDR2 from the germline V gene are GTSNPN and SVGIG (reference sequence). Deletions cut 3 bases from V and 5 bases from J, with 16 bases between. The CDR3 extends over 14 amino acids. CDR3 nucleotides: TGTGCCTGGAGAAGCGGTTTTGGTTCGGAGACCCAGTACTTC. Translating it yields CAWRSGFGSETQYF.

This chain links TRBV14 with TRBJ2-7, with TRBD1 matching over 9 bases. The junction had 3 bases not matched to a gene; V was cut back by 0 bases and J by 3 bases. The CDR3 is 15 residues long. Germline lookup yields CDR1 SGHDN and CDR2 FVKESK. CDR3 nucleotide sequence: TGTGCCAGCAGCCAAGAGGGGACAGGGATCTACGAGCAGTACTTC. Protein sequence: CASSQEGTGIYEQYF.

This chain connects TRBV7-2 to TRBJ2-7; D gene ambiguous. The V end was cut by 7 bases, the J end by 3 bases, with 19 bases between. In germline, CDR1 is SGHTA, CDR2 FQGNSA. The CDR3 totals 15 residues. CDR3 coding DNA: TGTGCCAGCATTCCTGACGGATCCCCCGGCTACGAGCAGTACTTC. Its translation is CASIPDGSPGYEQYF.

The chain carries TRBV4-1 and TRBJ1-4, with 10 positions matching TRBD1. V was pared by 5 bases and J by 6 bases, with 6 bases of the junction left unmatched. The CDR3 spans 15 residues. The germline gives CDR1 MGHRA, CDR2 YSYEKL. Written as DNA, the CDR3 is TGCGCCAGCAGCTATCCCGGGACAGGGGATGAAAAACTGTTTTTT. Its protein product is CASSYPGTGDEKLFF.

This chain uses TRBV2 with TRBJ2-3; 13 bases are a match to TRBD2. This CDR3 has 15 amino acids. Per germline, CDR1 SNHLY and CDR2 FYNNEI. The junction had 6 bases not matched to a gene; V was cut back by 7 bases and J by 5 bases. The CDR3 is CASMRTSGRVDTQYF. CDR3 coding DNA: TGTGCCAGCATGAGGACTAGCGGGAGAGTAGATACGCAGTATTTT.

This clone was picked up one time. This specimen includes other DNA sequences encoding the same CDR3. V and J are TRBV11-3 and TRBJ2-1; D gene ambiguous. The CDR3 is 11 amino acids. The germline gives CDR1 SGHNT, CDR2 YENEEA. V was clipped by 1 base and J by 10 bases, with 5 bases between them. CDR3 sequence reads: CASSLGLEQFF. The CDR3 DNA follows: TGTGCCAGCAGCTTAGGTTTAGAGCAGTTCTTC.

The chain employs TRBV7-2 and TRBJ1-1, with D perhaps TRBD1 (5 bases). Trimming cost V 4 bases and J 1 base, with 10 bases left between them. This CDR3 comprises 14 residues. Germline lookup yields CDR1 SGHTA and CDR2 FQGNSA. CDR3 in DNA: TGTGCCAGCAGCTCCCTAGGGGCGAACACTGAAGCTTTCTTT. Its protein product is CASSSLGANTEAFF.

The chain joins TRBV5-8 to TRBJ1-5; D uncertain. The CDR3 has 13 amino acids. From germline, CDR1 is SGHTS and CDR2 YDEGEE. V gave up 1 base and J gave up 4 bases, with 6 bases separating them. In DNA, the CDR3 is TGTGCCAGCAGCTTGCTAGCGAATCAGCCCCAGCATTTT. It codes for CASSLLANQPQHF.

This clone came up once. The chain recombines TRBV27 with TRBJ2-7; perhaps TRBD2 as D (6 bases). Per the germline V gene, CDR1 is MNHEY and CDR2 is SMNVEV (reference sequence). This CDR3 spans 14 amino acids. The germline V and J ends were trimmed by 4 bases and 6 bases, with 16 bases remaining between them. The CDR3 is CASSSTVRDSEQYF. The CDR3 DNA reads as TGTGCCAGCAGTTCGACAGTTCGGGACTCCGAGCAGTACTTC.

This chain uses TRBV7-2 with TRBJ2-7, with D hard to call. The ends were cut back, 1 base at V and 6 bases at J, with 10 bases in the middle. Germline CDR1 is SGHTA and CDR2 is FQGNSA. This CDR3 spans 13 amino acids. CDR3 bases: TGTGCCAGCAGCTTAGTCCCGGGCGTCGAGCAGTACTTC. It yields the protein CASSLVPGVEQYF.

Regarding this clone: The same CDR3 can be traced to other DNA sequences in this sample. The rearrangement links TRBV6-5 to TRBJ2-7; TRBD1 matches 8 bases. Per the germline V gene, CDR1 is MNHEY and CDR2 is SVGAGI. This CDR3 spans 15 amino acids. The V gene end was trimmed by 0 bases and the J gene end by 4 bases; junction bases not matched to a gene: 5. The CDR3 is CASSYSMGTGYEQYF. CDR3 coding DNA: TGTGCCAGCAGTTACTCGATGGGGACAGGATACGAGCAGTACTTC.

For this clone: Other DNA sequences in the sample encode the same CDR3. V gene TRBV10-2 combines with J gene TRBJ2-1; a possible D gene is TRBD2 (6 bases). The length of the CDR3 is 14 residues. Germline V CDR1 and CDR2: WSHSY, SAAADI. With 3 bases removed from V and 7 bases from J, the gap between germline ends came to 13 bases. CDR3 protein: CASSELAGGNEQFF. The CDR3 bases are TGCGCCAGCAGTGAACTAGCAGGAGGTAATGAGCAGTTCTTC.

V is TRBV11-3 and J is TRBJ2-7; 8 nucleotides match TRBD1. J gave up 1 base and V 4 bases, and 6 bases lay outside the gene matches. There are 15 residues in the CDR3. Germline V gene lookup returns CDR1 SGHNT and CDR2 YENEEA. The CDR3 sequence: CASSYGTGNSYEQYF. The CDR3 DNA is TGTGCCAGCAGCTACGGGACAGGAAATTCCTACGAGCAGTACTTC.

The V and J genes are TRBV5-4 and TRBJ1-6; no clear D. CDR3 length: 15 amino acids. Germline V gene lookup returns CDR1 SGHNT and CDR2 YYREEE (reference sequence). The ends were cut back, 0 bases at V and 8 bases at J, with 12 bases in the middle. The CDR3 loop reads CASSLVPKLDSPLHF. The CDR3 coding sequence is TGTGCCAGCAGCTTGGTTCCAAAACTGGATTCACCCCTCCACTTT.

The chain joins TRBV28 to TRBJ1-1; 7 bases are shared with TRBD1. V was clipped by 2 bases and J by 3 bases; unmatched bases: 3. The germline gives CDR1 MDHEN, CDR2 SYDVKM. CDR3 length equals 14 residues. This chain's CDR3 is CASSLPGGDTEAFF. The CDR3 nucleotides are TGTGCCAGCAGTTTACCAGGGGGGGACACTGAAGCTTTCTTT. The entire variable domain, with the rest obtained from reference TRBV28 and TRBJ1-1, is as follows: DVKVTQSSRYLVKRTGEKVFLECVQDMDHENMFWYRQDPGLGLRLIYFSYDVKMKEKGDIPEGYSVSREKKERFSLILESASTNQTSMYLCASSLPGGDTEAFFGQGTRLTVV.

The chain employs TRBV27 and TRBJ1-4; D unclear. The V end lost 5 bases, the J end lost 0 bases, and 10 bases lay between the germline ends. Germline values: CDR1 MNHEY, CDR2 SMNVEV (reference sequence). The CDR3 has 15 amino acids. The CDR3 DNA reads TGTGCCAGCAGTCCCATGCCTGCAACTAATGAAAAACTGTTTTTT. It encodes CASSPMPATNEKLFF.

The table lists this clone with a count of one. V and J are TRBV30 and TRBJ1-2; 7 bases map to TRBD1. This CDR3 comprises 14 residues. V lost 0 bases and J lost 3; bases outside the gene matches: 4. Germline V gene sequence: CDR1 GTSNPN, CDR2 SVGIG (reference sequence). The CDR3 nucleotides read TGTGCCTGGAGTGTATTCGACAGGGACTATGGCTACACCTTC. Residues: CAWSVFDRDYGYTF. Combining the CDR3 with reference TRBV30 and TRBJ1-2 gives the whole variable domain SQTIHQWPATLVQPVGSPLSLECTVEGTSNPNLYWYRQAAGRGLQLLFYSVGIGQISSEVPQNLSASRPQDRQFILSSKKLLLSDSGFYLCAWSVFDRDYGYTFGSGTRLTVV.

This clone occurred once. This chain connects TRBV27 to TRBJ1-6; D not certain. The CDR3 contains 15 residues. The germline V and J ends were trimmed by 6 bases and 2 bases, with 11 bases remaining between them. Germline V gene lookup returns CDR1 MNHEY and CDR2 SMNVEV (reference sequence). The CDR3 loop reads CASSSTLTYNSPLHF. CDR3 DNA sequence: TGTGCCAGCAGCTCGACATTGACCTATAATTCACCCCTCCACTTT.

This clone came up a few times. This chain links TRBV19 with TRBJ1-2; D gene unclear. The CDR3 runs to 13 residues. The germline V gene has CDR1 LNHDA and CDR2 SQIVND (reference sequence). V dropped 5 bases and J dropped 4 bases, with 11 bases sitting between them. In DNA form, the CDR3 reads TGTGCCAGTAGTGTCACCTACAGCTATGGCTACACCTTC. It codes for CASSVTYSYGYTF.

V usage is TRBV5-6 and J usage is TRBJ2-7; TRBD1 agrees at 7 bases. CDR1 is SGHDT and CDR2 is YYEEEE in the germline V gene. V shed 4 bases, J shed 0 bases, and the junction held 7 bases outside the gene matches. The CDR3 extends over 15 amino acids. CDR3 nucleotide sequence: TGTGCCAGCAGCACAGGGACAGCCGCCTCCTACGAGCAGTACTTC. It is translated as CASSTGTAASYEQYF.